This passage covers 14 T cell receptor beta chains from one sample sequenced in a study of regulatory T cells in long-lasting Graves disease. Stated time point: persistent/refractory GD, antithyroid drugs over 5 years with positive TRAb. After RNA was extracted from PBMCs, the TCR library was made from it. Arm-PCR with iRepertoire HTBI primers amplified the CDR3 regions for these TCR beta libraries. TCRdb re-analysed the multiplex PCR reads in MiXCR, keeping a single row per CDR3 protein. This table holds 650,000 to 850,000 distinct CDR3 sequences, around 30% found once. The specimen comprised peripheral blood mononuclear cells (PBMCs), sampled when the disease was refractory, from a patient treated with antithyroid drugs. The receptors derive from a female donor with Graves disease.

This chain links TRBV19 with TRBJ2-2; TRBD1 aligns across 8 bases. The germline V gene encodes CDR1 LNHDA and CDR2 SQIVND (reference sequence). The CDR3 is 14 residues long. The trim removed 2 bases at V and 7 bases at J, leaving 3 bases unmatched. CDR3 coding DNA: TGTGCCAGTAGTATACAGGGGGCGAACGGGGAGCTGTTTTTT. It yields the protein CASSIQGANGELFF.

The CDR3 coding sequence is TGTGCCAGTAGCCTCACCCCGGCGGGGAATTCACCCCTCCACTTT. Residues: CASSLTPAGNSPLHF. J is TRBJ1-6 and V is TRBV19; D uncertain. This CDR3 is 15 amino acids long. Germline V gene lookup returns CDR1 LNHDA and CDR2 SQIVND (reference sequence). The V gene lost 6 bases and the J gene lost 7 bases, with 16 bases spanning the gap.

The CDR3 nucleotides are TGTGCCAGCAGTGACCCGGGACAGTTGGAAAAACTGTTTTTT. This encodes CASSDPGQLEKLFF. The rearrangement links TRBV28 to TRBJ1-4; 7 bases are shared with TRBD1. The trim removed 5 bases at V and 8 bases at J, leaving 8 bases unmatched. CDR3 length: 14 amino acids. Germline CDR1 MDHEN, CDR2 SYDVKM.

This clonotype was seen repeatedly, ten times or more. The chain is built from TRBV28 and TRBJ2-7, with TRBD1 identical over 9 bases. The CDR3 covers 15 residues. Trimming at V came to 4 bases and at J to 1 base, leaving 5 bases not matched to a gene. CDR1 is MDHEN, CDR2 SYDVKM, per germline. The CDR3 nucleotides read TGTGCCAGCAGTTCATCTGGACAGGGGTCCTACGAGCAGTACTTC. It yields the protein CASSSSGQGSYEQYF.

In this sample, this clonotype turned up many times. The J gene is TRBJ1-5, the V gene TRBV11-2, with D unclear. Germline CDR1 reads SGHAT; CDR2 reads FQNNGV. Trimming pared 4 bases from V and 3 bases from J, leaving 10 bases between. The CDR3 is 14 amino acids. Here the CDR3 reads CASSSDGVNQPQHF. CDR3 nucleotides: TGTGCCAGCAGCTCGGACGGAGTCAATCAGCCCCAGCATTTT.

This clonotype was seen only a few times. The chain uses TRBV6-2 or TRBV6-3 and TRBJ2-1, with no clear D. There are 14 residues in the CDR3. CDR1 is MNHEY, CDR2 SVGEGT, per germline. V lost 0 bases to trimming and J lost 9 bases, with 12 bases between them. In nucleotides, the CDR3 is TGTGCCAGCAGTTACTCGCCTTGGTTGGGTGAGCAGTTCTTC. As protein: CASSYSPWLGEQFF.

The gene calls are TRBV15 and TRBJ1-2; weak D call: TRBD1 (6 bases). V lost 0 bases to trimming and J lost 4 bases, with 12 bases between them. The CDR3 covers 15 residues. Germline values: CDR1 LNHNV, CDR2 YYDKDF (reference sequence). The CDR3 spells CATSREGARSYGYTF. As DNA, the CDR3 is TGTGCCACCAGCAGAGAGGGGGCGCGGAGCTATGGCTACACCTTC. The whole variable domain, remainder taken from reference TRBV15 and TRBJ1-2, is DAMVIQNPRYQVTQFGKPVTLSCSQTLNHNVMYWYQQKSSQAPKLLFHYYDKDFNNEADTPDNFQSRRPNTSFCFLDIRSPGLGDTAMYLCATSREGARSYGYTFGSGTRLTVV.

This chain connects TRBV7-9 to TRBJ1-4; TRBD1 might be the D (5 bases). V lost 6 bases, J lost 5 bases, and 16 bases lay in between. The germline gives CDR1 SEHNR, CDR2 FQNEAQ (reference sequence). The CDR3 consists of 15 residues. The CDR3 reads CASSSTRDWNEKLFF. CDR3 nucleotides: TGTGCCAGCAGTTCCACCCGGGACTGGAATGAAAAACTGTTTTTT.

This clonotype was seen only a few times. This chain uses TRBV10-3 with TRBJ1-3; 8 positions match TRBD1. The CDR3 length is 17 residues. Trimming cost V 1 base and J 0 bases; bases outside gene matches: 5. Germline-derived CDR1 and CDR2 are ENHRY and SYGVKD. This CDR3 is CAISEFTGGSSGNTIYF. CDR3 nucleotides: TGTGCCATCAGTGAGTTCACAGGGGGATCCTCTGGAAACACCATATATTTT.

This clonotype was recorded many times. The J gene is TRBJ1-6, the V gene TRBV11-1; no reliable D call. The CDR3 runs to 14 residues. Between the trimmed V and J ends, which lost 3 bases and 8 bases, there was a span of 11 bases. Per germline, CDR1 SGHAT and CDR2 FQDESV (reference sequence). CDR3 in amino acids: CASSFGVEDSPLHF. The DNA of the CDR3 is TGTGCCAGCAGCTTCGGGGTGGAGGATTCACCCCTCCACTTT.

This clonotype was seen once. The rearrangement links TRBV7-2 to TRBJ1-1; D is unresolved. The CDR3 has 13 residues. The V and J ends lost 5 bases and 7 bases respectively, with 14 bases between them. Germline V gene data show CDR1 as SGHTA and CDR2 as FQGNSA. The DNA for the CDR3 is TGTGCCAGCAGCCCGGCCACATCTTTTGAAGCTTTCTTT. Its protein is CASSPATSFEAFF.

This clonotype was recorded a few times. This rearrangement joins TRBV5-5 to TRBJ1-1, with D perhaps matching TRBD1 (6 bases). Germline CDR1 and CDR2: SGHKS and YYEKEE (reference sequence). The CDR3 sequence is 14 residues long. Trimming cost V 9 bases and J 1 base, with 16 bases left between them. CDR3 protein: CATSGQPQNTEAFF. CDR3 coding DNA: TGTGCCACCTCGGGACAACCCCAGAACACTGAAGCTTTCTTT.

This clonotype was picked up many times. The chain employs TRBV6-1 and TRBJ2-7; TRBD1 matches 9 bases. This CDR3 region has 15 residues. Germline V gene sequence: CDR1 MNHNS, CDR2 SASEGT. Losses at the gene ends were 6 bases for V and 2 bases for J; bases not matched to a gene: 8. This CDR3 is CASRSVGTGTYEQYF. The CDR3 DNA reads TGTGCCAGCAGGTCGGTAGGGACAGGGACCTACGAGCAGTACTTC.

This CDR3 reads CASRRGGGSPLHF. The CDR3 DNA reads TGTGCCAGCAGACGGGGGGGAGGATCACCCCTCCACTTT. This chain uses TRBV12-3 or TRBV12-4 with TRBJ1-6; TRBD1 might be the D (5 bases). This CDR3 has 13 amino acids. Trimming removed 6 bases at V and 10 bases at J, with 13 bases between.